This record looks at one T cell receptor (beta chain) sequence and its context. The antigen is not known. In the PCR, 60 Vbeta and 13 Jbeta primers were used. Only in-frame clones appear in the TCRdb table, and some are missing; sequencing was by immunoSEQ multiplex PCR. This table holds 150,000 to 200,000 clones, 80% to 85% found once. Trimming stripped 6 bases from V and 2 bases from J, with 15 bases between. Germline CDR1 reads SGHVS; CDR2 reads FNYEAQ. This CDR3 is 15 amino acids long. The data stem from a study of cytomegalovirus exposure and HLA in healthy donors. General study points: TCR beta chains numbering about 160 were designated cytomegalovirus-associated.

The chain is built from TRBV7-6 and TRBJ2-3; D uncertain. The specimen was PBMCs. The TCR sequence derives from a man aged 45 to 65 in good health and CMV-seronegative. Written as DNA, the CDR3 is TGTGCCAGCAGAGTTGGCTTTTCCTCCACAGATACGCAGTATTTT. As protein: CASRVGFSSTDTQYF.